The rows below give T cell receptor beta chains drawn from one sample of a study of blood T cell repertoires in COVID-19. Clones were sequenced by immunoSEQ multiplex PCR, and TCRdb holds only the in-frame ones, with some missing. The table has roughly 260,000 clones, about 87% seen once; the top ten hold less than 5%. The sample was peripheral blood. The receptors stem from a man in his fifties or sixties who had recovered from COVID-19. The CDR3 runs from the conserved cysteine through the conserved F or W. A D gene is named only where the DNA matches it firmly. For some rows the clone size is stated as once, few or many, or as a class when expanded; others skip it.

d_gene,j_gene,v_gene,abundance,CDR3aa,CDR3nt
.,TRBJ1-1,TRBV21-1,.,CASSLRRQGGPTEAFF,TGTGCCAGCAGCCTACGGCGACAGGGAGGACCCACTGAAGCTTTCTTT
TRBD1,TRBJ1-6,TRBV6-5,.,CASSRGTASNSPLHF,TGTGCCAGCAGTCGTGGGACAGCCTCTAATTCACCCCTCCACTTT
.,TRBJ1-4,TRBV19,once,CASSIGRLTNEKLFF,TGTGCCAGTAGTATAGGAAGACTAACTAATGAAAAACTGTTTTTT
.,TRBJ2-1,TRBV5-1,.,CASSLVEGNEQFF,TGCGCCAGCAGCTTGGTAGAGGGCAATGAGCAGTTCTTC
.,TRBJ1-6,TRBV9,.,CASSVAGEGNSPLHF,TGTGCCAGCAGCGTAGCGGGGGAGGGGAATTCACCCCTCCACTTT
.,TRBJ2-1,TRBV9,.,CASSPGLGGSYNEQFF,TGTGCCAGCAGCCCCGGACTAGGGGGCTCCTACAATGAGCAGTTCTTC
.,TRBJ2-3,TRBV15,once,CATQTGKYTDTQYF,TGTGCCACCCAGACAGGTAAATACACAGATACGCAGTATTTT
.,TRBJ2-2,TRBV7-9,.,CASSLGQGMNTGELFF,TGTGCCAGCAGCTTAGGTCAGGGGATGAACACCGGGGAGCTGTTTTTT
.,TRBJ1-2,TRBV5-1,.,CASSPGQNYGYTF,TGCGCCAGCAGCCCCGGACAAAACTATGGCTACACCTTC
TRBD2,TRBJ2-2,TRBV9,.,CASSGFSGANTGELFF,TGTGCCAGCAGCGGATTTAGCGGGGCGAACACCGGGGAGCTGTTTTTT